This T cell receptor (beta chain) stems from a study of blood T cell repertoires in COVID-19. Across the whole study: The origin of the acute and convalescent COVID-19 samples was the United States, Italy and Spain.

CDR1 is LNHDA, CDR2 SQIVND, per germline (reference sequence). The V and J ends lost 9 bases and 3 bases respectively, with 12 bases between them. The CDR3 totals 12 residues. How the authors handled the data: How many nucleated cells were present was estimated from reference gene primer amplification. The data were produced by immunoSEQ multiplex PCR, yet TCRdb's version contains in-frame clones alone and is incomplete. The V and J calls and clone size were taken over from that table, and D and trimming were inferred from the DNA. The sample holds some 320,000 clones; approximately 88% are singletons and the top ten take more than 6.5%.

Material for sequencing was peripheral blood. This sequence was found in a woman aged 25 to 39 who had recovered from COVID-19. The chain employs TRBV19 and TRBJ2-7, with D tentatively TRBD2 (6 bases). The CDR3: CASRDWNYEQYF. In DNA form, the CDR3 reads TGTGCCAGCAGGGACTGGAACTACGAGCAGTACTTC.